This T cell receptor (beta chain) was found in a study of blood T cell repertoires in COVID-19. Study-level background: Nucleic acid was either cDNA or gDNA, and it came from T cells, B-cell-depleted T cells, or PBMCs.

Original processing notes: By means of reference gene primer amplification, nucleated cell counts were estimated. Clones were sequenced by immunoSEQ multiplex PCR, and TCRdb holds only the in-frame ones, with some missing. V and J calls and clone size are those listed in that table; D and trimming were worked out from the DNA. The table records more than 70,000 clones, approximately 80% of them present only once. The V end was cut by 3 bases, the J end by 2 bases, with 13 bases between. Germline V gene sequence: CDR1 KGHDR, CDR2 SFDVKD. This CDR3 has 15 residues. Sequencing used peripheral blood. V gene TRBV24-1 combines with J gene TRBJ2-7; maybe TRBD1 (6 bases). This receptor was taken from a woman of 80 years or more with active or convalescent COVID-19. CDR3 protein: CATSDPRDTTYEQYF. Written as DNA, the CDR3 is TGTGCCACCAGTGATCCCCGGGACACTACCTACGAGCAGTACTTC.